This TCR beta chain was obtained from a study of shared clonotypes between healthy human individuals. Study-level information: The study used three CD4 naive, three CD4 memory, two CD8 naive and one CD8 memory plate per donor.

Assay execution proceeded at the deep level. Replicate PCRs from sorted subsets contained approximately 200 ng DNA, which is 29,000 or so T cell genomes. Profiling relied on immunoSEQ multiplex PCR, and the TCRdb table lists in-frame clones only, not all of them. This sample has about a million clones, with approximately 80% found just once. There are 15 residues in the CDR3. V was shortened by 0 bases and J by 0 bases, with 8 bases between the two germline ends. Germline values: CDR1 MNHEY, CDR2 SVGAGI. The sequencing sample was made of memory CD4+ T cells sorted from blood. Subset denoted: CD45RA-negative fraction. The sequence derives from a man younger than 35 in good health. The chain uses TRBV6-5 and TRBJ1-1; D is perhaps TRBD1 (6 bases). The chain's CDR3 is CASSYSHRVNTEAFF. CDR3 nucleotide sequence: TGTGCCAGCAGTTACTCGCACAGGGTGAACACTGAAGCTTTCTTT.